A selection of T cell receptor beta chains follows, all from one sample in a study of control samples from healthy donors and cancer patients. Clones were read by immunoSEQ multiplex PCR, and TCRdb kept only the in-frame ones, dropping some. The table shows about 120,000 clones, with approximately 92% occurring only once. The sequenced sample was PBMCs. Every receptor here comes from a woman aged 45 to 65 with colorectal cancer. Each CDR3 is given without its conserved first and last residue. Fields, in order: J gene, V gene, CDR3 protein.

TRBJ1-5	TRBV21-1	ASSKGPDRESNQPQH
TRBJ1-1	TRBV15	ATSRHRLEEGAF
TRBJ2-3	TRBV7-3	ASSPRGRAADTQY
TRBJ1-5	TRBV9	ASSTRGLSINQPQH
TRBJ1-5	TRBV19	ASSQAPVAGWGGNQPQH
TRBJ2-5	TRBV5-1	ASSPGLAAYQETQY
TRBJ2-7	TRBV6-6	ASSYSRAGSSYEQY
TRBJ1-1	TRBV30	AWSVKGITEAF
TRBJ2-7	TRBV5-1	ASSLEMGVDEQY
TRBJ2-2	TRBV4-1	ASSQAPTGVRTGELF
TRBJ2-1	TRBV2	ARQGFRNEQF
TRBJ1-2	TRBV3-1/TRBV3-2	ASSQAIFNYGYT
TRBJ1-1	TRBV6-5	ASSYTRTANTEAF
TRBJ2-1	TRBV27	ASSLSGPENEQF
TRBJ2-3	TRBV6-2/TRBV6-3	ASSYSTPRSGY
TRBJ1-1	TRBV14	ASSQDSRARDTEAF
TRBJ2-1	TRBV6-2/TRBV6-3	ASSTPGYAYNEQF
TRBJ2-3	TRBV9	ASSVFLSSTDTQY
TRBJ2-2	TRBV5-1	ASSRDRGNTGELF
TRBJ2-3	TRBV30	AWSGPPTQY
TRBJ2-1	TRBV29-1	SVAASGIYNEQF
TRBJ2-2	TRBV5-4	ASSWDRGRTGELF
TRBJ1-2	TRBV30	AWSTGQGKSNYGYT
TRBJ1-4	TRBV3-1/TRBV3-2	ASSQPGGSEKLF
TRBJ1-3	TRBV30	ACSRTGAGNTIY
TRBJ2-5	TRBV7-2	ASSLGLAGGRETQY
TRBJ1-2	TRBV29-1	SYQGGSNYGYT
TRBJ1-2	TRBV5-4	ASSLVNSADYGYT
TRBJ1-2	TRBV28	ASSPSNYGYT
TRBJ2-7	TRBV10-2	ASSVKGQGPYEQY
TRBJ2-7	TRBV19	ASSARGQGTYEQY
TRBJ2-1	TRBV7-9	ASSLAGGYNEQF
TRBJ2-3	TRBV3-1/TRBV3-2	ASSQSFGQGGEDTQY
TRBJ2-7	TRBV14	ASSQHNSLLLEQY
TRBJ2-3	TRBV19	ASSKSDSNTQY
TRBJ2-5	TRBV2	AGGSSETQY
TRBJ1-6	TRBV6-1	ASSERDRGPLH